This record looks at one TCR beta chain sequence and its context. Its matching antigen is unknown. The record originates from a study of shared clonotypes between healthy human individuals. Whole-study context: Aged between 18 and 49, the donors were a couple of women and three men. Findings of the study overall: All-four-donor shared clonotypes had higher generation probabilities than non-shared clonotypes did.

This CDR3 is built from 17 residues. Germline CDR1 is MGHDK and CDR2 is SYGVNS. The V gene end was trimmed by 1 base and the J gene end by 1 base; junction bases not matched to a gene: 9. Generated by immunoSEQ multiplex PCR, the TCRdb table keeps only in-frame clones and is missing some. The table records roughly 2,500,000 clones, 80% to 95% of them present only once. The rearrangement joins TRBV25-1 to TRBJ1-1; 7 nucleotides align to TRBD1. The clonotype originates from a man aged 18 to 35 in good health. Some clones in this sample may be carry-over from other donors' samples. Sample: naive CD4+ T cells from PBMCs. Documented subset: CD45RA+ positively selected. In DNA, the CDR3 is TGTGCCAGCAGTGAATCCAGGGGGGGGCGAACGAACACTGAAGCTTTCTTT. The encoded protein is CASSESRGGRTNTEAFF.